This T cell receptor beta chain derives from a study of T cell responses to AZD1222 COVID-19 vaccine. General study results and limits: In all cases, repertoires were sampled only after the peak T cell response. Baseline antibody screening turned up just a handful of seropositive AZD1222 recipients. Vaccine-related CD4 TCRs covered spike, predominating at 160-218 and 743-854.

Regarding this clone: Its antigen is as yet unknown.

Assay used: immunoSEQ multiplex PCR; TCRdb lists only in-frame clones, some missing. The table includes approximately 170,000 clones, just under 95% detected once. V lost 3 bases, J lost 3 bases, and 9 bases lay in between. The CDR3 is made up of 13 amino acids. Germline V gene lookup returns CDR1 SEHNR and CDR2 FQNEAQ (reference sequence). V gene TRBV7-9 combines with J gene TRBJ2-7; tentative D call: TRBD1 (6 bases). Sequenced here: peripheral blood, sampled on day 0 of AZD1222 vaccination. This sequence was found in an adult in good health. CDR3 in DNA: TGTGCCAGCAGCTTCAGGGGAAACTACGAGCAGTACTTC. It specifies CASSFRGNYEQYF. Full variable domain (outside the CDR3, taken from reference TRBV7-9 and TRBJ2-7): DTGVSQNPRHKITKRGQNVTFRCDPISEHNRLYWYRQTLGQGPEFLTYFQNEAQLEKSRLLSDRFSAERPKGSFSTLEIQRTEQGDSAMYLCASSFRGNYEQYFGPGTRLTVT.